The present T cell receptor (beta chain) was sequenced within a study of blood T cell repertoires in COVID-19. Whole-study context: The analysed material was cDNA or gDNA that came from T cells, B-cell-depleted T cells, or PBMCs.

The germline CDR1 and CDR2 sequences are MNHEY and SVGAGI. Deletions cut 2 bases from V and 4 bases from J, with 6 bases between. CDR3 length equals 12 residues. Per the original methods: Using reference gene primer amplification, nucleated cell counts were estimated. TCRdb keeps only in-frame clones here, not all; method: immunoSEQ multiplex PCR. The V and J calls and the clone size are those of that table, but D and trimming were determined from the DNA. The sample has approximately 200,000 clones, 70% to 90% seen once. V is TRBV6-5 and J is TRBJ2-7; D unclear. The receptor was isolated from a man between 60 and 70 years old with acute or convalescent COVID-19. Sequencing input: peripheral blood. The CDR3 sequence is CASSYRSYEQYF. The CDR3 DNA reads as TGTGCCAGCAGTTACCGGTCTTACGAGCAGTACTTC.